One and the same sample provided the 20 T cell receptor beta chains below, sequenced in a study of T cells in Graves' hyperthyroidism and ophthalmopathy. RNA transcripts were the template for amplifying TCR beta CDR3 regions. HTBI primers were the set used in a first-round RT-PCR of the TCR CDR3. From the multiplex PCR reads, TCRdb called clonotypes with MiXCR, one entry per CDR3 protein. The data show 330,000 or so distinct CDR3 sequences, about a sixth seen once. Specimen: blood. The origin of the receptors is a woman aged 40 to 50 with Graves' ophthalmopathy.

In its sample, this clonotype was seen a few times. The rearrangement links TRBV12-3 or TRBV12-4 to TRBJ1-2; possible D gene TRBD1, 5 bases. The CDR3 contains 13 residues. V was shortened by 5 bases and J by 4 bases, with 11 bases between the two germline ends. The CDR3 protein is CASSAATGYGYTF. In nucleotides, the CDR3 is TGTGCCAGCAGTGCCGCTACAGGCTATGGCTACACCTTC.

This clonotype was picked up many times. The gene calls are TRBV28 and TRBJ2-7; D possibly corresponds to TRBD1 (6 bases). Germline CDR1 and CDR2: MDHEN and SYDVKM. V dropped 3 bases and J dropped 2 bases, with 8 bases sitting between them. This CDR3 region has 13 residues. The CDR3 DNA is TGTGCCAGCAGTTTCGGACAGACCTACGAGCAGTACTTC. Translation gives CASSFGQTYEQYF.

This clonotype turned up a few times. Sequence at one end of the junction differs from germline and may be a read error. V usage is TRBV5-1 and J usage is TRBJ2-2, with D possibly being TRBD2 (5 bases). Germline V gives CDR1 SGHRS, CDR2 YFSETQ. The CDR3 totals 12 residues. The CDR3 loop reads CASSLGTGEPFF. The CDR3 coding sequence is TGCGCCAGCAGCTTGGGCACCGGGGAGCCGTTTTTT.

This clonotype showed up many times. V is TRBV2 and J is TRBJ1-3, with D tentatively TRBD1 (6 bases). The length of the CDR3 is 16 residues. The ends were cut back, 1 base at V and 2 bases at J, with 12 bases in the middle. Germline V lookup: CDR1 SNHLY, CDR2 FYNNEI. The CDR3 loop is CASSEEGGSTGNTIYF. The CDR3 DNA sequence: TGTGCCAGCAGTGAAGAGGGGGGCTCGACTGGAAACACCATATATTTT.

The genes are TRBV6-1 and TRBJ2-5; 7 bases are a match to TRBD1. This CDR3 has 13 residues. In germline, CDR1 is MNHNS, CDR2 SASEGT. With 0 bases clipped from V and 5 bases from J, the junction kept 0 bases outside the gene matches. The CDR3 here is CASSEAQGETQYF. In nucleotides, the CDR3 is TGTGCCAGCAGTGAAGCACAGGGGGAGACCCAGTACTTC.

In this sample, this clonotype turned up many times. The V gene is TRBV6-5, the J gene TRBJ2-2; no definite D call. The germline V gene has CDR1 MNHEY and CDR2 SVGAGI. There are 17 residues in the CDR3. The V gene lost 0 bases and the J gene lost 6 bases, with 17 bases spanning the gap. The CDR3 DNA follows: TGTGCCAGCAGTTACTCTCGAGCCTCCCTCCGGCCCGGGGAGCTGTTTTTT. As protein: CASSYSRASLRPGELFF.

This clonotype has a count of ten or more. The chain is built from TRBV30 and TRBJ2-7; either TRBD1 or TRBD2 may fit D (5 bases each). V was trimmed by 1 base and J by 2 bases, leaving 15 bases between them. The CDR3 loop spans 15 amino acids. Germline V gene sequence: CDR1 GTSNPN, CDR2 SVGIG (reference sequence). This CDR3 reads CAWSGLGRATYEQYF. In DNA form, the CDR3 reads TGTGCCTGGAGTGGCTTGGGGCGGGCTACCTACGAGCAGTACTTC.

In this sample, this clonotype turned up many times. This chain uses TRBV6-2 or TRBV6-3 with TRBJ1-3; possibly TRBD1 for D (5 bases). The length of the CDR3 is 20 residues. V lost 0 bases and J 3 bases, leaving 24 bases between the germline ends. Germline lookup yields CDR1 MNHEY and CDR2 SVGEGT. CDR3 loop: CASSYSKGTQGPSLGNTIYF. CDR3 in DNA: TGTGCCAGCAGTTACTCGAAGGGAACTCAGGGACCCAGCCTTGGAAACACCATATATTTT.

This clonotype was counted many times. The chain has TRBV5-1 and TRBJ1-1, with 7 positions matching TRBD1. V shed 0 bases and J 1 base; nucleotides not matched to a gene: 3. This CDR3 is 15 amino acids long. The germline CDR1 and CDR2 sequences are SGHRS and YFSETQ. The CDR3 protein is CASSLDRGKNTEAFF. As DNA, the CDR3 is TGCGCCAGCAGCTTGGACAGGGGTAAGAACACTGAAGCTTTCTTT. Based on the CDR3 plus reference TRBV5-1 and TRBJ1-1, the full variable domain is KAGVTQTPRYLIKTRGQQVTLSCSPISGHRSVSWYQQTPGQGLQFLFEYFSETQRNKGNFPGRFSGRQFSNSRSEMNVSTLELGDSALYLCASSLDRGKNTEAFFGQGTRLTVV.

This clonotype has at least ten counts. The CDR3 bases are TGTGCCTGGAGTAGGGCAGGGAATCAGCCCCAGCATTTT. Protein product: CAWSRAGNQPQHF. The rearrangement joins TRBV30 to TRBJ1-5; tentatively, D is TRBD1 (5 bases). Trimming removed 2 bases at V and 4 bases at J, with 9 bases between. The CDR3 is made up of 13 amino acids. Per the germline V gene, CDR1 is GTSNPN and CDR2 is SVGIG (reference sequence).

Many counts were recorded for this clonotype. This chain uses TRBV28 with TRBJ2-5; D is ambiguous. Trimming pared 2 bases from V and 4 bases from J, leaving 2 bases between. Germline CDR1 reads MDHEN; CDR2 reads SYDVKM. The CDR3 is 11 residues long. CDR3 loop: CASSLLETQYF. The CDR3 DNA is TGTGCCAGCAGTTTACTAGAGACCCAGTACTTC.

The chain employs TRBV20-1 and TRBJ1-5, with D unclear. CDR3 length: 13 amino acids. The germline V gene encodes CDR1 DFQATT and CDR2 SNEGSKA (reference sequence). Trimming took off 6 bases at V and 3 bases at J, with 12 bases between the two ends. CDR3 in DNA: TGCAGTGCCCGGGCGCAGATCAATCAGCCCCAGCATTTT. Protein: CSARAQINQPQHF.

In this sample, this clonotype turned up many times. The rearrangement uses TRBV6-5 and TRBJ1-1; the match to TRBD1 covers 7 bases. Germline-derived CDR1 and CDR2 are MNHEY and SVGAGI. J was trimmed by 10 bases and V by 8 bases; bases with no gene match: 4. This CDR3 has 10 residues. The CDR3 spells CASGDRRAFF. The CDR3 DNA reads TGTGCCAGCGGGGACAGAAGAGCTTTCTTT.

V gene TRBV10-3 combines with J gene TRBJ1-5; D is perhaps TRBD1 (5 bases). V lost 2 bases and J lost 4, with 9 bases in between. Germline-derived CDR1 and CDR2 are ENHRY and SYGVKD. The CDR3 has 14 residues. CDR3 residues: CAISEPGGNQPQHF. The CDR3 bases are TGTGCCATCAGTGAGCCCGGGGGAAATCAGCCCCAGCATTTT.

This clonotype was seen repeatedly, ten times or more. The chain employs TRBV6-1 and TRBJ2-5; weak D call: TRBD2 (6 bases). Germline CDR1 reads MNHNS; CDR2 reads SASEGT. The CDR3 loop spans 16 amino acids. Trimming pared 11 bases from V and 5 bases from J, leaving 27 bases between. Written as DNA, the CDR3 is TGTGCCTGCCACCTTACCTCCGGGACTCCTAGGGAGACCCAGTACTTC. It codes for CACHLTSGTPRETQYF.

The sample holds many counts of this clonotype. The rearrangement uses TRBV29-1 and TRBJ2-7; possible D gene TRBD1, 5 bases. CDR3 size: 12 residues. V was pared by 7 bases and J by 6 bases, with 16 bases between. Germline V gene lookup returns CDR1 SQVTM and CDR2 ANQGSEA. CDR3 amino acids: CSAWAGSGEQYF. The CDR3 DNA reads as TGCAGCGCCTGGGCAGGGTCAGGCGAGCAGTACTTC.

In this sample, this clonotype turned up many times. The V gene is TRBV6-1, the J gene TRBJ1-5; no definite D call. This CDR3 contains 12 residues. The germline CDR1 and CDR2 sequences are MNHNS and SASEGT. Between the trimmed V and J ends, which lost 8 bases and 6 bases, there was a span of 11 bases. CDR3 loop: CASRESGQPQHF. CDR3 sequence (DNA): TGTGCCAGCCGAGAAAGTGGTCAGCCCCAGCATTTT.

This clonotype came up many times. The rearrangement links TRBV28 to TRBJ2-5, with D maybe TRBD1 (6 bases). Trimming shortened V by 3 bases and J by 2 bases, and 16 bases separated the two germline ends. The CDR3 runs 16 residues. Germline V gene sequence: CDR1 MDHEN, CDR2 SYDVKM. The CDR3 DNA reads TGTGCCAGCAGTTTCACCGGCAGGGGCTGGCAAGAGACCCAGTACTTC. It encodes CASSFTGRGWQETQYF.

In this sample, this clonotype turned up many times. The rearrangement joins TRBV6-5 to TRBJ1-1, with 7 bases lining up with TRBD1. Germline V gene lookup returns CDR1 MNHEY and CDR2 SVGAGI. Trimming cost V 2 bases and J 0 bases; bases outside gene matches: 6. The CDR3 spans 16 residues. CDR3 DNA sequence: TGTGCCAGCAGTTACAAAACGGGACAGATGAACACTGAAGCTTTCTTT. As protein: CASSYKTGQMNTEAFF.

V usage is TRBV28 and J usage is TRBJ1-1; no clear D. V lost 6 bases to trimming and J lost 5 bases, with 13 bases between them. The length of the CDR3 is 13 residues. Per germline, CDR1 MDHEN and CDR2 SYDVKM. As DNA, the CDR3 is TGTGCCAGCAGGGACGGGATGTGGACTGAAGCTTTCTTT. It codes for CASRDGMWTEAFF.